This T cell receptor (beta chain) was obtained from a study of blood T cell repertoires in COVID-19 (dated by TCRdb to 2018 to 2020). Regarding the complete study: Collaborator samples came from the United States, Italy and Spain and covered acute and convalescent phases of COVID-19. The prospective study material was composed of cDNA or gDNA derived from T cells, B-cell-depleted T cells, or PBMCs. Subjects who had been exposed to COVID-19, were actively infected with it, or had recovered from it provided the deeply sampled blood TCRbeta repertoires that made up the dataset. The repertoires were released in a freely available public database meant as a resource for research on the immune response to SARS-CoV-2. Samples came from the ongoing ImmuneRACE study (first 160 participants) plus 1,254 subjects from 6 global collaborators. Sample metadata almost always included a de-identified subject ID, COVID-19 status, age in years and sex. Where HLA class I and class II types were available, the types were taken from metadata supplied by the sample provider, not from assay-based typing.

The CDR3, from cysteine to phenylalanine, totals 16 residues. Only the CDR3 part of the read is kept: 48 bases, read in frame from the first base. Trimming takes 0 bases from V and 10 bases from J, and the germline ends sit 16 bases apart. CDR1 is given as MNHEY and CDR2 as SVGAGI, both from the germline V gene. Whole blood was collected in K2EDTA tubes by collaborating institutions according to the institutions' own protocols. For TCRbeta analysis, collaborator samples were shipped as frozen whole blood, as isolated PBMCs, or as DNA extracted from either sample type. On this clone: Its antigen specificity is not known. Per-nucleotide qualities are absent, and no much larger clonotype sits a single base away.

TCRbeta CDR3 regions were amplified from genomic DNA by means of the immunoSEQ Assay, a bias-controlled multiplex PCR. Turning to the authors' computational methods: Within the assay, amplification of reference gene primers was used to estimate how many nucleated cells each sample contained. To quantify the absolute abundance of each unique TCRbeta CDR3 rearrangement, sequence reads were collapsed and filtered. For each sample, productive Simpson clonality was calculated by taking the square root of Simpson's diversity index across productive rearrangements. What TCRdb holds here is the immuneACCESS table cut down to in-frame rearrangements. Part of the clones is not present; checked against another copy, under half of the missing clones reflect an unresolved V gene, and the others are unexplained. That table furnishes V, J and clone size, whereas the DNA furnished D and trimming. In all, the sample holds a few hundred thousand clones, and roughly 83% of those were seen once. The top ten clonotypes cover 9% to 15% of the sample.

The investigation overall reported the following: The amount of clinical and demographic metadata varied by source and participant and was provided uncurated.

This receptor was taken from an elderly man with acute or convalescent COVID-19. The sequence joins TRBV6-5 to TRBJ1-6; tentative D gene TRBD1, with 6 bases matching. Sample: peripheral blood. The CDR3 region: CASSYSPTRGESPLHF. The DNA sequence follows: TGTGCCAGCAGTTACTCTCCGACCAGGGGAGAGTCACCCCTCCACTTT.